This TCR beta chain stems from a study of post-analysis software for immune sequencing data. Study-wide background: Several disease courses (relapsing-remitting, secondary progressive and progressive-relapsing) of multiple sclerosis were included.

Regarding the study as a whole: When compared against controls, multiple sclerosis patients showed significantly lower normalized Chao1 diversity. Four or five TRBV segments were more frequent in patients than controls; TRBV5-6, TRBV5-1 and TRBV20-1 belonged to this group. Under F measure analysis, samples from one preparation batch co-clustered strongly.

In this sample, this clonotype turned up many times. Antigen unknown. The TCR beta cDNA libraries contained unique molecular identifiers. TCRdb re-derived calls from the PCR reads in MiXCR, one entry per CDR3 protein. The sample contains roughly 600,000 distinct CDR3 sequences, 44% of which appear only once. The V end was cut by 5 bases, the J end by 1 base, with 13 bases between. This CDR3 is built from 14 residues. Germline V gives CDR1 SGHRS, CDR2 YFSETQ. The clonotype comes from a girl between 5 and 17 years old with multiple sclerosis. The chain recombines TRBV5-1 with TRBJ2-7, with D tentatively TRBD1 or TRBD2 (6 bases each). Sequenced input: blood. The CDR3 here is CASSPGGTSYEQYF. The CDR3 bases are TGCGCCAGCAGTCCCGGGGGCACTTCCTACGAGCAGTACTTC.